Included here is one T cell receptor (beta chain) sequence, with context. This clonotype has at least ten counts. What antigen it recognizes has not been identified. Relative to the germline gene, one junction end is altered; a read error may explain this. The sample originates from a study of blood T cells in healthy people across ages (dated by TCRdb to the mid-2010s). Regarding the complete study: In model experiments, template switching captured roughly one uniquely barcoded TCR beta cDNA molecule for every two T cells. Age-related changes in TCR beta repertoire diversity were measured in the study by deep sequencing normalized with unique cDNA molecular identifiers. To avoid experimental bias, donors of different ages were distributed randomly across sequencing lanes. Using the same blood draw, the study looked at two additional independent replicas of 1 million unique cDNA reads for two donors, one aged 18 to 30 and the other aged 80 or older. Four age groups were formed from the donors: young (average about 17 years), middle-aged (around 41), aged (62) and long-lived (around 80).

The roughly 37 donors, aged about 6 to 100 years, were systemically healthy Caucasian individuals from Russia. Each donor gave around 9.9 milliliters of peripheral blood, collected into EDTA-treated Vacutainer tubes. PBMCs were isolated by Ficoll-Paque density-gradient centrifugation, with at least 7 million obtained per sample. Trizol reagent was used to extract total RNA from PBMCs, with at least 6 micrograms per sample. Naive CD45RAhigh/CD27high T cell percentages were measured by flow cytometry on a PBMC aliquot from every donor. Library generation was performed with 5' RACE. Sequencing relied on an Illumina HiSeq 2500. A second PCR of about 7 to 12 cycles was run with a J-beta primer mix and a sample-barcoded 5' primer. A template-switch 5' adaptor carrying 12 random nucleotides introduced a unique molecular identifier onto each TCR beta cDNA molecule. Each sample yielded at least 3 million CDR3-containing paired-end reads. The Mint cDNA synthesis kit, primed by a TRBC-specific oligonucleotide, was used to synthesize first-strand cDNA from all RNA. All cDNA was treated with uracil-DNA glycosylase and then went through a first 18-cycle PCR with the universal primers M1SS and BC2_uni_R. As for how the authors treated the data: Each sample was normalized by randomly selecting 1 million high-quality reads, each carrying a distinct molecular identifier. Instead of being binned into consensus sequences, reads with shared molecular identifiers were discarded. CDR3 identification, clonotype clustering and error correction used MiTCR with a Q25 quality threshold and the strictest error-elimination algorithm. A nonparametric unseen species model with Euler transformation was used to estimate a lower bound on total TCR beta diversity. Using fastp trimming at Q25 and MiXCR clonotype assembly, TCRdb reanalyzed the public sequencing data and kept in-frame beta chains. Rows matching on CDR3 protein sequence are summarized as one entry with the most common DNA and genes. TCRdb's processing, not the authors', yielded these V and J calls. In all, the sample holds about 830,000 distinct CDR3 sequences, and around 62% of those were seen once. Around a quarter of the sample is in the top ten clones.

The germline V gene gives CDR1 as SGHRS and CDR2 as YFSETQ. The CDR3 has 14 amino acids, counting the end cysteine and phenylalanine. Here the CDR3 DNA is all that survives: 42 bases in frame from base 1. What the research found in general, with its limitations: Bulk unsorted PBMC profiling prevented conclusive comparison of naive and antigen-experienced compartments. As age increased, observed TCR beta diversity per million T cells dropped in a roughly linear way, and a significant reduction was already evident by age 40. Donor CMV infection status was unknown, potentially confounding age-related changes in expanded clonotypes. Estimates of total diversity from one million sequenced T cells were regarded as lower bounds and underestimates. A strong correlation was found between observed TCR beta diversity and the percentage of naive T cells measured by flow cytometry. The long-lived group showed more naive CD4+ T cells, fewer expanded clones and increased TCR diversity than the aged group, suggesting age selection.

The V gene is TRBV5-1 and the J gene is TRBJ1-2, and perhaps TRBD1 as D gene, on 5 matching bases. Sequencing was done on a sample of blood. The receptor was isolated from a man in his thirties or forties in good health. The nucleotide sequence is given as TGTGCCAGCAGTCCCGGGACGGCGAACTATGGCTACACCTTC. This gives the protein CASSPGTANYGYTF.